What follows describes a single TCR beta chain. Original handling: The authors estimated nucleated cell counts from reference gene primer amplification. Clones were sequenced by immunoSEQ multiplex PCR, and TCRdb holds only the in-frame ones, with some missing. That table is the source of V, J and clone size, and D and trimming were worked out from the DNA. This table holds some 14,000 clones, 90% found once. The data are from a study of blood T cell repertoires in COVID-19. Study context: Acute-phase and convalescent COVID-19 samples originated in the United States, Italy and Spain. Nucleic acid was either cDNA or gDNA, and it came from T cells, B-cell-depleted T cells, or PBMCs.

Germline V gene sequence: CDR1 SGHVS, CDR2 FQNEAQ. The CDR3 extends over 17 amino acids. J was trimmed by 0 bases and V by 3 bases; bases with no gene match: 5. V gene TRBV7-8 combines with J gene TRBJ2-3, with TRBD2 matching over 11 bases. Material: peripheral blood. The TCR was taken from a human donor with active COVID-19. The donor label of this sample is uncertain. As DNA, the CDR3 is TGTGCCAGCAGCTTGGGACTAGCGGTACTTAGCACAGATACGCAGTATTTT. This translates into CASSLGLAVLSTDTQYF.